Here is one TCR beta chain with its context. Its antigen is unknown. No base quality values were provided; no much bigger clone lies one nucleotide off. This entry comes from a study of T cells in localized non-small cell lung cancer (dated by TCRdb to 2019 to 2021). Study-wide context: Comparing tumors with uninvolved tumor-adjacent lungs, the study looked at the T cell repertoires of 200 to 250 patients with early-stage NSCLC. The cohort comprised 236 treatment-naïve NSCLC patients with resected, localized lung tumors. The mean age of the NSCLC patients was approximately 71 years, with 130 or so men and nearly 110 women. Overall results and qualifications from the work: Because the study design was exploratory, TCR variables were selected using unadjusted p-values without false-discovery rate correction. Longer overall survival was associated with higher blood T cell density, whereas shorter survival was associated with higher adjacent-lung clonality. A median of roughly 56 of the top 100 tumor clones were detected in paired uninvolved adjacent lung, and around 30 of these tumor clones were also found among the top 100 clones of the paired uninvolved adjacent lung. Because multi-region tumor sequencing was not performed, intratumor heterogeneity could not be ruled out. Uninvolved tumor-adjacent lung showed the highest T cell clonality, higher than tumor, which suggests more focused antigenic responses in the uninvolved tumor-adjacent lung.

The immunoSEQ Assay was used to sequence TCR beta CDR3 regions from DNA. Per the source publication's procedure: To compute T cell density, TCR beta template counts were normalized to usable DNA, which was estimated by amplifying housekeeping genes. The preseqR package was used to estimate richness by extrapolating to 400,000 templates for PBMC samples and to 120,000 templates for tissue samples. Clonality was defined by subtracting Pielou's evenness from one. Differential abundance testing on productive amino-acid clonotypes, with a minimum total count of 5 and an alpha of 0.1, was used to identify tissue-enriched TCRs. The Jaccard Index and the Morisita Overlap Index were used to measure repertoire overlap between compartments. GLIPH grouped TCR beta CDR3s together with public tetramer-defined viral CDR3s, and a viral motif had to include at least three viral sequences and also show V-gene enrichment. What TCRdb holds here is the immuneACCESS table cut down to in-frame rearrangements. Part of the clones is not present; checked against another copy, under half of the missing clones reflect an unresolved V gene, and the others are unexplained. For V, J and clone size, that table is used; D and trimming come from the DNA. The sample data list 53,000 or so clones, and approximately 88% of these were observed just once. About 18% of the sample is taken by the ten largest.

At diagnosis, tumor, uninvolved tumor-adjacent lung and peripheral blood were collected and then preserved as a mix of FFPE and fresh-frozen material. For TCR repertoire profiling, blood samples were analyzed in the form of peripheral blood mononuclear cells. The material was peripheral blood mononuclear cells, obtained before any cancer treatment. This TCR came from a man aged 40-75 years with stage III lung adenocarcinoma.

The encoded CDR3 is CASSSQGTEAFF. The nucleotides are TGTGCCAGCAGCTCACAGGGGACTGAAGCTTTCTTT. Here the chain combines TRBV7-9 and TRBJ1-1, with 7 central nucleotides matching TRBD1. Sequences SEHNR (CDR1) and FQNEAQ (CDR2) are obtained from the germline V gene (reference sequence). V and J are trimmed by 4 bases and 5 bases, and the gene matches miss 1 base of the junction. The CDR3 has 12 amino acids, counting the end cysteine and phenylalanine. Kept here is only the CDR3 DNA, which spans 36 bases and is read in frame from base 1. Here the CDR3 is joined to the reference TRBV7-9 and TRBJ1-1 genes, and the full variable domain is: DTGVSQNPRHKITKRGQNVTFRCDPISEHNRLYWYRQTLGQGPEFLTYFQNEAQLEKSRLLSDRFSAERPKGSFSTLEIQRTEQGDSAMYLCASSSQGTEAFFGQGTRLTVV.